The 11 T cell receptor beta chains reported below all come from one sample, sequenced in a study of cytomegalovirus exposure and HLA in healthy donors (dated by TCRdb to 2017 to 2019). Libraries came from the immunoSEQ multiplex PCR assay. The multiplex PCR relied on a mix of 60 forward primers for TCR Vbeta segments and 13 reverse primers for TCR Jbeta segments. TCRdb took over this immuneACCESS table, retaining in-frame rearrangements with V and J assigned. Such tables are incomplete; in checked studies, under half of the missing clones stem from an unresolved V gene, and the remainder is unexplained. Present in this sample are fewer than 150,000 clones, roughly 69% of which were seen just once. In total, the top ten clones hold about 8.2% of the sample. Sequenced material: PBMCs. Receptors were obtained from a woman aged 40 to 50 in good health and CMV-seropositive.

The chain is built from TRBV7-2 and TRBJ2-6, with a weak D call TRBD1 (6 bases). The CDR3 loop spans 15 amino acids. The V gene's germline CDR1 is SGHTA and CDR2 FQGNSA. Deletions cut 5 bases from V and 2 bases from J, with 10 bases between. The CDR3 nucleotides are TGTGCCAGCAGCCAACAGGGTGCTGGGGCCAACGTCCTGACTTTC. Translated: CASSQQGAGANVLTF.

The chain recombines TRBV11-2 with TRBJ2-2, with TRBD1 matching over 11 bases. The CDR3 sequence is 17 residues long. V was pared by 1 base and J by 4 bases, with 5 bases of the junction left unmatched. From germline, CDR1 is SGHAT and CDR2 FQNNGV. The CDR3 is CASSLAWGTGGTGELFF. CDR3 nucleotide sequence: TGTGCCAGCAGCTTAGCATGGGGGACAGGGGGCACCGGGGAGCTGTTTTTT.

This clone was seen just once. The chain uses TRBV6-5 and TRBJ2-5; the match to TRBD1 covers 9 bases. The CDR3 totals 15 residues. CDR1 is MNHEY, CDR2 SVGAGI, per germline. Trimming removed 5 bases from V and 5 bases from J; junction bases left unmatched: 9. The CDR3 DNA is TGTGCCAGCAGTGGCTGGACAGGGGACGACGAGACCCAGTACTTC. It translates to CASSGWTGDDETQYF.

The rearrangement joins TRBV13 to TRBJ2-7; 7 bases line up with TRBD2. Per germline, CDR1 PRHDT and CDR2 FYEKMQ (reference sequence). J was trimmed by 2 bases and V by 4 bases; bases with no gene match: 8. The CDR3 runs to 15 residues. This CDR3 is CASSSGGGGAYEQYF. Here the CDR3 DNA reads TGTGCCAGCAGCTCCGGTGGGGGGGGAGCCTACGAGCAGTACTTC.

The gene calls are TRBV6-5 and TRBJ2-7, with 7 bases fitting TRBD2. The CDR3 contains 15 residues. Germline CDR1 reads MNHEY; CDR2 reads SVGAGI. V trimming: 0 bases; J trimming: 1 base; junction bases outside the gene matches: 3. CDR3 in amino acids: CASSYSQAGSYEQYF. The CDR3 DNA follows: TGTGCCAGCAGTTACTCGCAAGCGGGGTCCTACGAGCAGTACTTC.

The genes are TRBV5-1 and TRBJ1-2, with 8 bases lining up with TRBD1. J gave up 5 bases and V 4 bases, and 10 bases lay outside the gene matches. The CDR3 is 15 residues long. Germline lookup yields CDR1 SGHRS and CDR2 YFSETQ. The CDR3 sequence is CASSQGQAWMYGYTF. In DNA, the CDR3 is TGCGCCAGCAGCCAGGGACAGGCGTGGATGTATGGCTACACCTTC.

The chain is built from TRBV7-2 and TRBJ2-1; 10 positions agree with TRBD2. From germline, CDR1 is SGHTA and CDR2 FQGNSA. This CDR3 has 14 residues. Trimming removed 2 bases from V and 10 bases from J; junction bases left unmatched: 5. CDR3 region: CASSLSGGVVEQFF. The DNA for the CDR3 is TGTGCCAGCAGCTTAAGCGGGGGGGTCGTGGAGCAGTTCTTC. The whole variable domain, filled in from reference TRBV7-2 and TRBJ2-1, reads GAGVSQSPSNKVTEKGKDVELRCDPISGHTALYWYRQSLGQGLEFLIYFQGNSAPDKSGLPSDRFSAERTGGSVSTLTIQRTQQEDSAVYLCASSLSGGVVEQFFGPGTRLTVL.

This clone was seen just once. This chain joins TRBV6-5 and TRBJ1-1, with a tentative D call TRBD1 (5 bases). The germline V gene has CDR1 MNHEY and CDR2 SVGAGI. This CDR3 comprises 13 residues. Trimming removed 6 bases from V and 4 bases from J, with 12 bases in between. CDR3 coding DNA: TGTGCCAGCAGCAAACCGGGGGGCACTGAAGCTTTCTTT. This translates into CASSKPGGTEAFF.

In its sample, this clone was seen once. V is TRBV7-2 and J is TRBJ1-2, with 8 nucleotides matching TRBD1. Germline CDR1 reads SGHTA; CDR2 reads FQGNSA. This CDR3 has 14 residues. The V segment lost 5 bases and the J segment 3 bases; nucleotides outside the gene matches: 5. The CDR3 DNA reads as TGTGCCAGCAGCCCGACAGGGGTAGACTATGGCTACACCTTC. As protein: CASSPTGVDYGYTF.

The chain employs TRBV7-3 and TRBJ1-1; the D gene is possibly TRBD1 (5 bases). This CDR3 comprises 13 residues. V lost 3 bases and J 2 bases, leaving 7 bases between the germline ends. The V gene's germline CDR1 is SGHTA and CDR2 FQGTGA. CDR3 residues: CASSFDSNTEAFF. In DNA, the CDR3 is TGTGCCAGCAGCTTCGACAGTAACACTGAAGCTTTCTTT.

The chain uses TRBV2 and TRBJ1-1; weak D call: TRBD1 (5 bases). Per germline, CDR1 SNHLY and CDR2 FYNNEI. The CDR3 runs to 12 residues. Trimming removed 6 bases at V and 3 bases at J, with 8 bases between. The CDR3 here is CASSDSYTEAFF. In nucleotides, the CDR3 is TGTGCCAGCAGCGACAGTTACACTGAAGCTTTCTTT. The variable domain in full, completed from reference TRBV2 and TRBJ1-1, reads EPEVTQTPSHQVTQMGQEVILRCVPISNHLYFYWYRQILGQKVEFLVSFYNNEISEKSEIFDDQFSVERPDGSNFTLKIRSTKLEDSAMYFCASSDSYTEAFFGQGTRLTVV.